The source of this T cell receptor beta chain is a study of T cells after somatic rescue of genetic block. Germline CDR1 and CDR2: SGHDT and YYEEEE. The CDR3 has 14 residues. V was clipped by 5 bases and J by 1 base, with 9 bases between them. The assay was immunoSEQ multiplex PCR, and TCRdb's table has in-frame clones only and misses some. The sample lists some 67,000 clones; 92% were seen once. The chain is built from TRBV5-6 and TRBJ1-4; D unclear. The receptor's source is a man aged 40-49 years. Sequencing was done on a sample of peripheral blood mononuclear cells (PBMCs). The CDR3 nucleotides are TGTGCCAGCAGTTTACAGTTAACTAATGAAAAACTGTTTTTT. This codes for CASSLQLTNEKLFF. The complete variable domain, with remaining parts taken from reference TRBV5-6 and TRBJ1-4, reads DAGVTQSPTHLIKTRGQQVTLRCSPKSGHDTVSWYQQALGQGPQFIFQYYEEEERQRGNFPDRFSGHQFPNYSSELNVNALLLGDSALYLCASSLQLTNEKLFFGSGTQLSVL.